What follows are 2 T cell receptor beta chains derived from one specimen sequenced in a study of T cell responses to AZD1222 COVID-19 vaccine. Using immunoSEQ multiplex PCR, the repertoire was profiled, and TCRdb retains in-frame clones only, with some absent. The sample has 96,000 or so clones; roughly nine tenths are singletons. The material was peripheral blood, obtained on day 0 of AZD1222 vaccination. The receptors were sampled from an adult in good health.

This rearrangement joins TRBV7-8 to TRBJ1-1; perhaps TRBD1 as D (5 bases). CDR1 and CDR2 from the germline V gene are SGHVS and FQNEAQ. The CDR3 extends over 16 amino acids. V lost 4 bases and J lost 4, with 19 bases in between. Written as DNA, the CDR3 is TGTGCCAGCAGCTCGATTAGGGGCAGCGTGGTCACTGAAGCTTTCTTT. Translating it yields CASSSIRGSVVTEAFF.

The genes are TRBV7-3 and TRBJ1-1, with D possibly being TRBD1 (5 bases). The ends were cut back, 6 bases at V and 5 bases at J, with 13 bases in the middle. Germline V gene sequence: CDR1 SGHTA, CDR2 FQGTGA. This CDR3 region has 13 residues. This CDR3 is CASSQQAGTEAFF. CDR3 coding DNA: TGTGCCAGCAGTCAACAGGCCGGAACTGAAGCTTTCTTT.